The clone carrying this T cell receptor beta chain was detected only a few times. Its antigen is as yet unknown. 5'RACE template switching added a universal primer site and UMIs to TCR cDNA. TCRdb independently ran MiXCR on the 5' RACE reads; one entry per CDR3 protein. Altogether hundreds of thousands of distinct CDR3 sequences are present, approximately 12% being singletons, with the ten largest covering 2.5% to 4%. The CDR3 has 16 residues. Germline V gene lookup returns CDR1 SGHRS and CDR2 YFSETQ. Trimming removed 3 bases at V and 4 bases at J, with 19 bases between. The sample belongs to a study of T cells after yellow fever vaccination. Across the whole study: Fractions with few cells were prepared using SMART-Seq v4 Ultra Low Input.

Regarding the study as a whole: Weaker, the secondary response peaked sooner, at day 5 versus 15.

The sample was CD4+ T cells sorted from PBMCs, taken 15 days after the yellow fever booster vaccination. The chain carries TRBV5-1 and TRBJ1-2; D call uncertain. The receptor's source is a man aged 18 to 30 who received the YFV17D yellow fever vaccine. For the CDR3, the DNA is TGCGCCAGCAGCTCCTACGTAGCGGGAGGAGGCTATGGCTACACCTTC. Its protein product is CASSSYVAGGGYGYTF.